This T cell receptor beta chain was profiled in a study of tumor-infiltrating lymphocytes in oesophageal squamous cell carcinoma. MiXCR was run by TCRdb on the PCR reads, yielding one entry per CDR3 protein. The repertoire holds around 18,000 distinct CDR3 sequences, with around 44% as singletons. The CDR3 extends over 13 amino acids. Germline CDR1 and CDR2: SGHTA and FQGNSA. The V end lost 5 bases, the J end lost 2 bases, and 8 bases lay between the germline ends. The material sequenced was esophageal tumor tissue. This chain uses TRBV7-2 with TRBJ2-3; D possibly corresponds to TRBD2 (5 bases). The receptor was derived from a male donor with esophageal squamous cell carcinoma. The CDR3 loop reads CASSRDFTDTQYF. The CDR3 DNA follows: TGTGCCAGCAGCCGGGATTTCACAGATACGCAGTATTTT.